Below, 14 T cell receptor beta chains from the same sample are listed, as sequenced in a study of CXCR3-negative and CXCR3-positive naive CD8 T cells (dated by TCRdb to about 2019). The instrument was a NextSeq 550. The Human TCR Profiling Kit (MiLaboratory) was used to prepare UMI-labeled 5' RACE TRB cDNA libraries. TCRdb reprocessed the raw reads; every CDR3 protein sequence is a single record, and DNA is not supplied. Per the sample table, the count is 70,000 to 100,000 distinct CDR3 sequences. Around 0.99% of the sample belongs to the ten largest clones. The sequencing sample was made of naive CXCR3- CD8+ T cells from blood. The cell subset or site tag for this specimen amounts to: CD45RO-CCR7+CD27+CD95- naive CD8+ T cells lacking CXCR3 (TNR3-). The receptors originated from a human donor in good health. Some clones in this sample may be carry-over from other donors' samples.

V is TRBV28 and J is TRBJ1-5; without DNA, the TCRdb call of TRBD1 cannot be checked. From germline, CDR1 is MDHEN and CDR2 SYDVKM. There are 16 residues in the CDR3. CDR3 loop: CASSGEQGYSNQPQHF.

The chain joins TRBV4-3 to TRBJ2-1; TCRdb proposes TRBD1, but this gene call is untestable without DNA. The CDR3 loop spans 15 amino acids. Germline values: CDR1 LGHNA, CDR2 YSLEER. CDR3 sequence: CASSQGTGGEHEQFF.

The chain employs TRBV29-1 and TRBJ2-2; TCRdb proposes TRBD1, but this gene call is untestable without DNA. Looked up from germline, CDR1 is SQVTM and CDR2 is ANQGSEA. There are 13 residues in the CDR3. CDR3 protein: CSVESGTTGELFF.

This chain uses TRBV19 with TRBJ2-1. Per germline, CDR1 LNHDA and CDR2 SQIVND (reference sequence). The CDR3 is 12 amino acids. The CDR3 reads CASNDIYNEQFF.

This chain uses TRBV5-6 with TRBJ2-7; TCRdb's assignment of TRBD2 cannot be checked, as there is no DNA. Germline values: CDR1 SGHDT, CDR2 YYEEEE. The CDR3 loop spans 17 amino acids. CDR3 sequence reads: CASSLTQTGGPASEQYF.

The chain is built from TRBV6-4 and TRBJ2-7; TCRdb selects TRBD2, and the lack of DNA leaves this call unchecked. The CDR3 has 14 amino acids. Germline CDR1 MRHNA, CDR2 SNTAGT. The CDR3 reads CASSAVAGTYEQYF.

This chain connects TRBV20-1 to TRBJ2-1; TCRdb reports TRBD1, a call that lacks DNA to check it against. Germline V gene lookup returns CDR1 DFQATT and CDR2 SNEGSKA (reference sequence). This CDR3 region has 15 residues. The CDR3 sequence: CSAPDRGSSYNEQFF.

The CDR3 sequence: CASSQDPRIYEQYF. V usage is TRBV12-3 or TRBV12-4 and J usage is TRBJ2-7. The CDR3 totals 14 residues.

V and J are TRBV12-3 or TRBV12-4 and TRBJ1-2. The CDR3 has 14 residues. This CDR3 is CASSLSESTVDYTF.

This chain joins TRBV20-1 and TRBJ2-7; TCRdb gives TRBD2 as the D gene, but with no DNA this cannot be confirmed. This CDR3 has 16 residues. Germline values: CDR1 DFQATT, CDR2 SNEGSKA (reference sequence). The CDR3 is CSARPLFLVVAGEQYF.

CDR3 amino acids: CASSLSSPKQGSRVMAPYEQYF. The chain couples TRBV28 to TRBJ2-7; without DNA, the TCRdb call of TRBD1 cannot be checked. The V gene's germline CDR1 is MDHEN and CDR2 SYDVKM. The CDR3 extends over 22 amino acids.

The chain is built from TRBV20-1 and TRBJ2-2; the TCRdb call, TRBD1, lacks DNA for checking. The CDR3 extends over 16 amino acids. Germline V gene sequence: CDR1 DFQATT, CDR2 SNEGSKA (reference sequence). This CDR3 is CSARDTRQGESGELFF.

This chain joins TRBV29-1 and TRBJ2-5. Germline CDR1 is SQVTM and CDR2 is ANQGSEA. This CDR3 has 12 amino acids. The CDR3 spells CSVVGSQETQYF.

The chain is built from TRBV27 and TRBJ2-2; the TRBD1 assignment by TCRdb is unverifiable without DNA. Germline assignment: CDR1 MNHEY and CDR2 SMNVEV (reference sequence). This CDR3 has 15 residues. This CDR3 reads CASSSRSRDTGEQFF.